The clone carrying this T cell receptor (beta chain) occurred many times. The antigen remains unidentified. This sample was included in a study of identical twins. Points from the study as a whole: For monozygotic twins, models underestimated out-of-frame TCR alpha sharing. Not following the same donors, the study drew its conclusions from cross-sectional statistical analysis.

Between the trimmed V and J ends, which lost 3 bases and 4 bases, there was a span of 7 bases. This CDR3 spans 12 amino acids. From germline, CDR1 is SQVTM and CDR2 ANQGSEA. A universal primer site was incorporated via template switching, and the cDNA contained unique molecular identifiers. TCRdb independently ran MiXCR on the 5' RACE reads; one entry per CDR3 protein. The table shows fewer than 900,000 distinct CDR3 sequences, with approximately 21% occurring only once. The same sample was also used in a study of T cells expressing NK-cell markers. According to that study: Obtained from sorted CD3+CD56+NKG2C+, CD3+CD56+NKG2C- and CD3+CD56-NKG2C+ T cells were the TCR beta repertoires.

The receptor was isolated from a young woman in good health. Sequenced sample: PBMCs. J is TRBJ2-1 and V is TRBV29-1; D ambiguous. CDR3 protein: CSVEARYNEQFF. The CDR3 DNA is TGCAGCGTTGAGGCTAGATACAATGAGCAGTTCTTC.